The rows below give T cell receptor beta chains drawn from one sample of a study of T cells in Graves' hyperthyroidism and ophthalmopathy. From the multiplex PCR reads, TCRdb called clonotypes with MiXCR, one entry per CDR3 protein. This table holds 650,000 to 850,000 distinct CDR3 sequences, 15% to 20% found once. The sequencing input was blood. The receptors come from a woman between 50 and 59 years old with Graves' hyperthyroidism that later progressed to Graves' ophthalmopathy. Both conserved end residues are trimmed from each CDR3. Fields, in order: J gene, D gene, V gene, CDR3 protein. D genes are given only for firm matches.

>TRBJ2-5|TRBD2|TRBV7-2
ASSSIAGGETQY
>TRBJ1-1|-|TRBV14
ASSQDNWGAGAAF
>TRBJ2-3|-|TRBV4-1
ASSQEELRPTDTQY
>TRBJ1-6|-|TRBV9
ASSFQMRASPLH
>TRBJ1-6|-|TRBV30
AWSVDSRTGSPLH
>TRBJ1-1|-|TRBV12-3/TRBV12-4
ASNFGPFEAF
>TRBJ2-5|-|TRBV11-1
ASSFGLQQETQY
>TRBJ1-2|-|TRBV7-9
ASSLSPNYGYT
>TRBJ2-3|-|TRBV5-4
ASWRQGVTDTQY
>TRBJ2-2|-|TRBV19
ASSIAGANGELF
>TRBJ1-1|-|TRBV12-3/TRBV12-4
AGRRGNTEAF
>TRBJ2-7|-|TRBV7-9
ASSFQGGERNEQY
>TRBJ2-5|TRBD1|TRBV6-5
ASSYSMALTGVLETQY
>TRBJ1-5|-|TRBV27
ASSLVGNSNQPQH
>TRBJ2-5|TRBD2|TRBV10-3
ATGTSGSQETQY
>TRBJ1-1|-|TRBV7-9
ASSLAMGESTEAF
>TRBJ2-1|TRBD2|TRBV4-2
ASSQVSSGGLYNEQF